Below are 7 T cell receptor beta chains sequenced from a single sample in a study of chemoradiotherapy in HPV16-positive cancers. Profiled with immunoSEQ multiplex PCR; TCRdb holds only in-frame clones, not every one. The sample shows 65,000 to 80,000 clones, about nine tenths of them seen only once. The source material was blood, sampled from a patient who underwent chemoradiotherapy. These receptors were obtained from a human donor with HPV-associated anogenital cancer.

The rearrangement uses TRBV27 and TRBJ2-3; maybe TRBD1 (5 bases). Germline CDR1 is MNHEY and CDR2 is SMNVEV (reference sequence). The CDR3 loop spans 13 amino acids. Trimming shortened V by 4 bases and J by 1 base, and 6 bases separated the two germline ends. The CDR3 protein is CASSSRGTDTQYF. DNA for the CDR3: TGTGCCAGCAGTTCCAGGGGCACAGATACGCAGTATTTT.

The V call is TRBV9, the J call TRBJ1-1; D gene unclear. Trimming removed 0 bases from V and 6 bases from J, with 6 bases in between. Germline V gives CDR1 SGDLS, CDR2 YYNGEE. The CDR3 has 12 residues. For the CDR3, the DNA is TGTGCCAGCAGCGTAGGGAATTCTGAAGCTTTCTTT. It translates to CASSVGNSEAFF.

The chain employs TRBV6-1 and TRBJ2-7; 7 positions agree with TRBD2. Trimming removed 7 bases from V and 2 bases from J; junction bases left unmatched: 5. Germline V gene data show CDR1 as MNHNS and CDR2 as SASEGT. This CDR3 is 13 amino acids long. The CDR3 DNA reads TGTGCCAGCACGTCCAGCGGGGCCTACGAGCAGTACTTC. Translation: CASTSSGAYEQYF.

The rearrangement uses TRBV5-1 and TRBJ2-7, with 7 nucleotides matching TRBD1. Germline-derived CDR1 and CDR2 are SGHRS and YFSETQ. The CDR3 has 16 residues. J was trimmed by 0 bases and V by 0 bases; bases with no gene match: 6. CDR3 amino acids: CASSLVGQAYSYEQYF. Written as DNA, the CDR3 is TGCGCCAGCAGCTTGGTAGGACAGGCCTACTCCTACGAGCAGTACTTC.

This chain connects TRBV2 to TRBJ1-3; D not certain. V dropped 1 base and J dropped 4 bases, with 11 bases sitting between them. Germline values: CDR1 SNHLY, CDR2 FYNNEI. This CDR3 contains 15 residues. The CDR3 region is CASSEEAGGGNTIYF. The CDR3, as DNA: TGTGCCAGCAGTGAAGAAGCAGGAGGGGGAAACACCATATATTTT.

This chain joins TRBV27 and TRBJ1-5, with 9 nucleotides matching TRBD1. The CDR3 spans 16 residues. The germline V gene encodes CDR1 MNHEY and CDR2 SMNVEV (reference sequence). V dropped 2 bases and J dropped 4; count of bases not matched to a gene: 6. CDR3 in DNA: TGTGCCAGCAGTTTAGGGGGACAGGGTGGGAATCAGCCCCAGCATTTT. The encoded protein is CASSLGGQGGNQPQHF.

V is TRBV19 and J is TRBJ2-3, with D perhaps matching TRBD2 (6 bases). CDR3 length equals 16 residues. Trimming removed 6 bases from V and 5 bases from J, with 21 bases in between. The germline CDR1 and CDR2 sequences are LNHDA and SQIVND (reference sequence). The CDR3 loop is CASRGLARENKDTQYF. In DNA, the CDR3 is TGTGCCAGTAGGGGGCTCGCTCGGGAGAATAAAGATACGCAGTATTTT.